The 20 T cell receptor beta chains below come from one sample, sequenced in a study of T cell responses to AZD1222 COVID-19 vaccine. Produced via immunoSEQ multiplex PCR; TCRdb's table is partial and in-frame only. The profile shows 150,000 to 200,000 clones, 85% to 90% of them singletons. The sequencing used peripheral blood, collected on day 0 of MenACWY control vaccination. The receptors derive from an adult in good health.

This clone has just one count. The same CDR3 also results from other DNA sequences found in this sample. CDR3 protein: CASSLASTDTQYF. CDR3 sequence (DNA): TGTGCCAGCAGTTTAGCTAGCACAGATACGCAGTATTTT. The rearrangement links TRBV12-3 or TRBV12-4 to TRBJ2-3; D uncertain. CDR3 length equals 13 residues. V lost 0 bases and J lost 0, with 1 base in between.

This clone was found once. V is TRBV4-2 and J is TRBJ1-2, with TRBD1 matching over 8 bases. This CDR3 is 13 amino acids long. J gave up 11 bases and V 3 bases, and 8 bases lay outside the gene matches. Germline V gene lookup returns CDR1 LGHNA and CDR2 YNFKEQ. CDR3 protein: CASSQRPGGAYTF. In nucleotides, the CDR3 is TGTGCCAGCAGCCAGAGGCCAGGGGGCGCTTACACCTTC.

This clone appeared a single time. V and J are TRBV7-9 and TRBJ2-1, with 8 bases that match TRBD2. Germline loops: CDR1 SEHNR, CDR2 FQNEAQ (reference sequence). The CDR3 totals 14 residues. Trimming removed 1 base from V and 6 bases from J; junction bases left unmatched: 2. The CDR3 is CASSLVAGLNEQFF. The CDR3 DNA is TGTGCCAGCAGCTTAGTAGCGGGACTCAATGAGCAGTTCTTC.

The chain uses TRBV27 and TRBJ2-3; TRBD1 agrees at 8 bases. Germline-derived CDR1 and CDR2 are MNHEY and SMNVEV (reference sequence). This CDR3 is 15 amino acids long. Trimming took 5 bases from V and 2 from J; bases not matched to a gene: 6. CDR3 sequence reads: CASSQQGASTDTQYF. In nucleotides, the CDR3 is TGTGCCAGCAGTCAGCAGGGGGCTTCCACAGATACGCAGTATTTT.

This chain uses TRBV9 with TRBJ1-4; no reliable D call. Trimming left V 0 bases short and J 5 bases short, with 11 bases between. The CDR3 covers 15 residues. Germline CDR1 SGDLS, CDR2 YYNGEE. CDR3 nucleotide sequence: TGTGCCAGCAGCGTAGGCTGGGGTGGGAATGAAAAACTGTTTTTT. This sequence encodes CASSVGWGGNEKLFF.

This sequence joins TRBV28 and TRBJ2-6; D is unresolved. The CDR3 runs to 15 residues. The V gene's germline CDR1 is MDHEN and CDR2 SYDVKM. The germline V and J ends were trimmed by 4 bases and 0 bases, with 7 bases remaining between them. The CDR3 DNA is TGTGCCAGCAGTTCACCCAGCTCTGGGGCCAACGTCCTGACTTTC. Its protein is CASSSPSSGANVLTF.

CDR3 sequence (DNA): TGTGCCAGCAGCCCAGGGGTAGCACCCCTCCACTTT. Translation: CASSPGVAPLHF. The chain is built from TRBV9 and TRBJ1-6; possible D gene TRBD1, 6 bases. V was pared by 4 bases and J by 11 bases, with 10 bases between. CDR1 is SGDLS, CDR2 YYNGEE, per germline. The CDR3 consists of 12 residues.

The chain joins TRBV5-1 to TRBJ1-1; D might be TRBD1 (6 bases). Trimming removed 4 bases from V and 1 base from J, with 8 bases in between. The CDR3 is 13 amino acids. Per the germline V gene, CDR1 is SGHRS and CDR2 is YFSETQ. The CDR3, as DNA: TGCGCCAGCAGCAACAGGGAGAACACTGAAGCTTTCTTT. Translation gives CASSNRENTEAFF.

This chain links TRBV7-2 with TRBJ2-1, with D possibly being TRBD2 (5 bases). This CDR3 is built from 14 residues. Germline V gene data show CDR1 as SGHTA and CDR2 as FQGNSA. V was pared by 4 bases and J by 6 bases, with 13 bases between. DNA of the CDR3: TGTGCCAGCAGCTCCGGTGGGAGTCTCAATGAGCAGTTCTTC. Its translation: CASSSGGSLNEQFF.

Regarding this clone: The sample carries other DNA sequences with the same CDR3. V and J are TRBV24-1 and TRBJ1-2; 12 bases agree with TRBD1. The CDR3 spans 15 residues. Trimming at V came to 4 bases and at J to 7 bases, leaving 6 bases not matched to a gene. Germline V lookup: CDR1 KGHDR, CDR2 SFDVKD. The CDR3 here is CATSDPGTGGRGYTF. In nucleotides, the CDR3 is TGTGCCACCAGTGACCCGGGGACAGGGGGCCGTGGCTACACCTTC.

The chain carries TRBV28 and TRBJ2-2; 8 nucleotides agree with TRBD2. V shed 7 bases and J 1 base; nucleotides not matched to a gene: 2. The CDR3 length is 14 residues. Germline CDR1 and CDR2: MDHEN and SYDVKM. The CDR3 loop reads CASTRGGNTGELFF. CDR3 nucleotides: TGTGCCAGCACCCGGGGGGGGAACACCGGGGAGCTGTTTTTT.

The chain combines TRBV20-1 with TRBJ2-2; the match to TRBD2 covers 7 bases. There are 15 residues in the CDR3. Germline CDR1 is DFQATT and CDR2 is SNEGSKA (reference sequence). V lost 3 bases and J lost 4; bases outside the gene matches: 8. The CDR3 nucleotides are TGCAGTGCTAGTCGGGGAGGGGCGGGCACCGGGGAGCTGTTTTTT. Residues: CSASRGGAGTGELFF.

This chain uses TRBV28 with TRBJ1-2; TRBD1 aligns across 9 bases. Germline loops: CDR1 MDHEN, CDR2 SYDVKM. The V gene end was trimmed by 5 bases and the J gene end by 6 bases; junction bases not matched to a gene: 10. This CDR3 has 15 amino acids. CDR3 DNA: TGTGCCAGCAGTCCACCGGGACAGGGTTTCAATGGCTACACCTTC. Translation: CASSPPGQGFNGYTF.

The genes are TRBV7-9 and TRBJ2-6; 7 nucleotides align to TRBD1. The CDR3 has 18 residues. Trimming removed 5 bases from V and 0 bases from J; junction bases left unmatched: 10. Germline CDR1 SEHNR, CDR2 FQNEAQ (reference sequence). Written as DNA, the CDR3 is TGTGCCAGCAGCCTCAGGACAGGCTTACCCTCTGGGGCCAACGTCCTGACTTTC. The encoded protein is CASSLRTGLPSGANVLTF.

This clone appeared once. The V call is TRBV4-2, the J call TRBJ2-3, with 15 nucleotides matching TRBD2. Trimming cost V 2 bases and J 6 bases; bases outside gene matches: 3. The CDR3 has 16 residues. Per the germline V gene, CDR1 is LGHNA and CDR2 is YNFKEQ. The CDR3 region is CASSQQGTSGGDTQYF. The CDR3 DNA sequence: TGTGCCAGCAGCCAACAGGGGACTAGCGGGGGGGATACGCAGTATTTT.

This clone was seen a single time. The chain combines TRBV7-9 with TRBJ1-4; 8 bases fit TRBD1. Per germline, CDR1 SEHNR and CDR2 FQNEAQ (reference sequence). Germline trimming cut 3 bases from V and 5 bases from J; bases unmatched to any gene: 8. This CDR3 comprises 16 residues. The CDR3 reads CASSFNPGQENEKLFF. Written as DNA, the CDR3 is TGTGCCAGCAGCTTTAACCCGGGACAGGAGAATGAAAAACTGTTTTTT.

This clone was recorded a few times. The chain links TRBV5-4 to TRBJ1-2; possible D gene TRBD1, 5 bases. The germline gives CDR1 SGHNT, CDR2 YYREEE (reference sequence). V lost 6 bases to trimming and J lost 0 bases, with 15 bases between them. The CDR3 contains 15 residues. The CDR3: CASNTDGGSNYGYTF. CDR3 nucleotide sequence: TGTGCCAGCAACACGGACGGGGGATCTAACTATGGCTACACCTTC.

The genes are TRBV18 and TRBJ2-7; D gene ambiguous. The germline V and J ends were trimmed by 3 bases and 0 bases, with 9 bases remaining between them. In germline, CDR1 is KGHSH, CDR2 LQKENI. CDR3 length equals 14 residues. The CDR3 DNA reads TGTGCCAGCTCACCGGGGATTAGCTCCTACGAGCAGTACTTC. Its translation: CASSPGISSYEQYF.

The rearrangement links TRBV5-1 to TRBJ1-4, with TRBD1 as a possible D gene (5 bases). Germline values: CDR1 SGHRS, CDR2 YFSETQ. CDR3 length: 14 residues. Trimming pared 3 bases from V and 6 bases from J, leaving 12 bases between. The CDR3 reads CASSWGLGDEKLFF. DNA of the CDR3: TGCGCCAGCAGCTGGGGACTGGGAGATGAAAAACTGTTTTTT.

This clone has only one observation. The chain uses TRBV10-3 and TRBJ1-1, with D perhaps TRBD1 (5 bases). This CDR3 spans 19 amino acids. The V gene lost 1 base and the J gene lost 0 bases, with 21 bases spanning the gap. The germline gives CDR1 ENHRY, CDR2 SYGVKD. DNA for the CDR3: TGTGCCATCAGTGAGTTTAAAGGACAAGGGGCCAGCATGAACACTGAAGCTTTCTTT. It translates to CAISEFKGQGASMNTEAFF.